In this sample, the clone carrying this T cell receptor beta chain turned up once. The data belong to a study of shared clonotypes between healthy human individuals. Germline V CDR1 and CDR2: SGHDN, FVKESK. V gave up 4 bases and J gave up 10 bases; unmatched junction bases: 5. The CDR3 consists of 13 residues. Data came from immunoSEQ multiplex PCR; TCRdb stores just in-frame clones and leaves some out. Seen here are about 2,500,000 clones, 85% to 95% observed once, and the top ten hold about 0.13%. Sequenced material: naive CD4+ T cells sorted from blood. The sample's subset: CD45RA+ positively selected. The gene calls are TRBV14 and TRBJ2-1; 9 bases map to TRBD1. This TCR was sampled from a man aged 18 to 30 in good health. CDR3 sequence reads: CASSLWTGAEQFF. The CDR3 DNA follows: TGTGCCAGCAGCCTATGGACAGGGGCCGAGCAGTTCTTC.